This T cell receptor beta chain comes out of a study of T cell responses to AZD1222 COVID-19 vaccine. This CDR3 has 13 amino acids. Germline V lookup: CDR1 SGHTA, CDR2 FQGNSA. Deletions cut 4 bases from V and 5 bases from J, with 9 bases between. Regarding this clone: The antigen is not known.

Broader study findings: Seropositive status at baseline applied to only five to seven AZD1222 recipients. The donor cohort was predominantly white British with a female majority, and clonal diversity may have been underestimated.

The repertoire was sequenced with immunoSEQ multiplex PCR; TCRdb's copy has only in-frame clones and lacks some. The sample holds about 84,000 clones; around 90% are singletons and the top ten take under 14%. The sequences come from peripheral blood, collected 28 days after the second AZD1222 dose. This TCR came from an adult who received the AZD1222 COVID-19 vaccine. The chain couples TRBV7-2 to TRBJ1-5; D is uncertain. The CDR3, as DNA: TGTGCCAGCAGCTCCCGGAGGGATCAGCCCCAGCATTTT. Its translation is CASSSRRDQPQHF.